This T cell receptor (beta chain) comes out of a study of metastatic and nonmetastatic thyroid tumors. Looking at the study overall: From malignant and benign thyroid patients, repertoires in blood and in tumor or nodule tissue were compared. Broader study findings: Patients with malignant thyroid tumors reportedly had significantly higher TCR beta diversity than those with benign nodules, in blood and tumor.

As to this clone: Antigen specificity is unknown.

TCRdb re-analyzed the PCR reads using MiXCR. This sample has around 15,000 clones, with around 24% found just once. Each patient went into thyroid surgery without having received any treatment. Trimming took off 4 bases at V and 7 bases at J, with 10 bases between the two ends. This CDR3 comprises 12 residues. From germline, CDR1 is SGHTA and CDR2 FQGNSA. This clonotype was obtained from a male donor with papillary thyroid cancer or a benign thyroid nodule (not recorded which). Some clones in this sample may be carry-over from other donors' samples. Sequences were obtained from tumor tissue. The chain employs TRBV7-2 and TRBJ1-2; D is perhaps TRBD1 (6 bases). This CDR3 is CASSSTGSGYTF. CDR3 nucleotides: TGTGCCAGCAGCTCAACAGGGTCTGGCTACACCTTC. The full variable domain, completed using reference TRBV7-2 and TRBJ1-2, is GAGVSQSPSNKVTEKGKDVELRCDPISGHTALYWYRQSLGQGLEFLIYFQGNSAPDKSGLPSDRFSAERTGGSVSTLTIQRTQQEDSAVYLCASSSTGSGYTFGSGTRLTVV.